Presented here are 5 T cell receptor beta chains from one specimen sequenced in a study of identifying expanded T cells in peripheral blood. The data were produced by immunoSEQ multiplex PCR, yet TCRdb's version contains in-frame clones alone and is incomplete. There are tens of thousands of clones in the sample; around four fifths occur only once, and about 20% lies in the top ten. The specimen was blood. These TCRs come from a person aged 18 to 70 in good health.

The chain links TRBV7-2 to TRBJ2-7; 12 bases are shared with TRBD2. Germline lookup yields CDR1 SGHTA and CDR2 FQGNSA. This CDR3 comprises 14 residues. V lost 3 bases, J lost 7 bases, and 4 bases stayed unmatched. CDR3 region: CASSFRLAGDEQYF. For the CDR3, the DNA is TGTGCCAGCAGCTTTCGACTAGCGGGGGATGAGCAGTACTTC. The entire variable domain, with the rest obtained from reference TRBV7-2 and TRBJ2-7, is as follows: GAGVSQSPSNKVTEKGKDVELRCDPISGHTALYWYRQSLGQGLEFLIYFQGNSAPDKSGLPSDRFSAERTGGSVSTLTIQRTQQEDSAVYLCASSFRLAGDEQYFGPGTRLTVT.

The chain combines TRBV4-2 with TRBJ1-3; weak D call: TRBD1 (5 bases). The germline V and J ends were trimmed by 7 bases and 0 bases, with 7 bases remaining between them. Per germline, CDR1 LGHNA and CDR2 YNFKEQ. The CDR3 has 13 amino acids. The CDR3, as DNA: TGTGCCAGCACCAGGGACTCTGGAAACACCATATATTTT. This translates into CASTRDSGNTIYF.

This clone was detected only once. CDR3 coding DNA: TGTGCCAGCAGTGAGCAGATTGTAAAGTCAGATACGCAGTATTTT. Protein product: CASSEQIVKSDTQYF. The chain employs TRBV2 and TRBJ2-3; D is uncertain. The V and J ends lost 3 bases and 4 bases respectively, with 14 bases between them. The CDR3 has 15 amino acids. Germline values: CDR1 SNHLY, CDR2 FYNNEI.

The gene calls are TRBV2 and TRBJ2-7; no clear D. The germline gives CDR1 SNHLY, CDR2 FYNNEI. Trimming left V 6 bases short and J 1 base short, with 7 bases between. The CDR3 has 12 amino acids. In DNA, the CDR3 is TGTGCCAGCAGCCGACGGTCCTACGAGCAGTACGTC. Amino acids: CASSRRSYEQYV.

This chain uses TRBV5-1 with TRBJ1-4; no definite D call. Germline V CDR1 and CDR2: SGHRS, YFSETQ. V lost 4 bases and J 0 bases, leaving 10 bases between the germline ends. This CDR3 region has 15 residues. Here the CDR3 DNA reads TGCGCCAGCAGCGTGCAGCCTGCAACTAATGAAAAACTGTTTTTT. Amino acids: CASSVQPATNEKLFF. Filled out from reference TRBV5-1 and TRBJ1-4, the complete variable domain reads KAGVTQTPRYLIKTRGQQVTLSCSPISGHRSVSWYQQTPGQGLQFLFEYFSETQRNKGNFPGRFSGRQFSNSRSEMNVSTLELGDSALYLCASSVQPATNEKLFFGSGTQLSVL.